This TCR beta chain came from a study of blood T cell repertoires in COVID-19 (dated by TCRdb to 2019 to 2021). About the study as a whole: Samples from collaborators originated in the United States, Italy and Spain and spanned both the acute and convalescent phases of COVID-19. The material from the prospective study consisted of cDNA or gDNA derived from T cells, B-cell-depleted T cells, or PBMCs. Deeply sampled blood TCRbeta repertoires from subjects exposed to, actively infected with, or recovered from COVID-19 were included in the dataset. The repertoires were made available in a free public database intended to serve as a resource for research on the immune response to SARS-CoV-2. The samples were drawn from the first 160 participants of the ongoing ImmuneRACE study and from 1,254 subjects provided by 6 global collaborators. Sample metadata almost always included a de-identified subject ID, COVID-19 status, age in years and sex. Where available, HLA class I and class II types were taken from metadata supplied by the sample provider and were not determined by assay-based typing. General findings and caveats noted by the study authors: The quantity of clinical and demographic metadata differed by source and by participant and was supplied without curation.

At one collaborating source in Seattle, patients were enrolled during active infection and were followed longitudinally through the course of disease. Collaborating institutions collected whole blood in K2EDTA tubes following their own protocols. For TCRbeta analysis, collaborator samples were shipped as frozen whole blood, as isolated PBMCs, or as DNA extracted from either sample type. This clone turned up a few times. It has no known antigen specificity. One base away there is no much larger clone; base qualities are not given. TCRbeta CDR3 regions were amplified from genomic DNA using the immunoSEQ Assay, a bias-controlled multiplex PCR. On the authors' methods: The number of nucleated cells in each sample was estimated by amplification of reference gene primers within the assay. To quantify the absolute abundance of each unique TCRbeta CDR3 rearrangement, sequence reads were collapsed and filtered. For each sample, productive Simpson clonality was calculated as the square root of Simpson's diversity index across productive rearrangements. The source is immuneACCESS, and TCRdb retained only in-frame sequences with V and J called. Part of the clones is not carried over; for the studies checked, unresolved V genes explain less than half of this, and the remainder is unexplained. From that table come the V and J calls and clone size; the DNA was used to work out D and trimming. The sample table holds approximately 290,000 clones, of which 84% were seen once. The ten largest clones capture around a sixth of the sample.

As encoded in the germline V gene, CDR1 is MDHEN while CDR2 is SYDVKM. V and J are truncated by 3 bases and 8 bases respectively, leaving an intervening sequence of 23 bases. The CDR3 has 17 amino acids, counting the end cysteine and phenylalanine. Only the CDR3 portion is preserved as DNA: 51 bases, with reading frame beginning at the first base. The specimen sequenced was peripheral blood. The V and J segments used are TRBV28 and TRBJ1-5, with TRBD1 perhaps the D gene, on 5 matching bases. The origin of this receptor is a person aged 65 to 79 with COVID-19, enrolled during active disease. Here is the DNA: TGTGCCAGCAGTTTGGGTTTTAGGGGATCCATCACAAAGCCCCAGCATTTT. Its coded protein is CASSLGFRGSITKPQHF.